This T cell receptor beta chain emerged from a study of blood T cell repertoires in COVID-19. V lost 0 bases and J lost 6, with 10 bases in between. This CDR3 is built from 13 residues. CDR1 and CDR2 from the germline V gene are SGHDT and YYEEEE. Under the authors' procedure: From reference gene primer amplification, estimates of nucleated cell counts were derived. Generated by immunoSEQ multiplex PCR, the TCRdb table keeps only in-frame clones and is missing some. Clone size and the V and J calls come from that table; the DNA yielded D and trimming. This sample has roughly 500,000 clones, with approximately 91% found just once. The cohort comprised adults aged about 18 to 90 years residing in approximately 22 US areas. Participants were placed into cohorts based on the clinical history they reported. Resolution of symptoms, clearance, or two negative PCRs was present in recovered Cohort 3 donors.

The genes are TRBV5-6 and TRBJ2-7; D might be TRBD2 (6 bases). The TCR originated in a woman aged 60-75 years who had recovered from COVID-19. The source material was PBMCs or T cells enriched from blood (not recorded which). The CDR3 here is CASSLGLAFEQYV. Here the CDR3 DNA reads TGTGCCAGCAGCTTGGGGCTAGCGTTCGAGCAGTACGTC.